This entry lists 9 T cell receptor delta chains sequenced from one sample in a study of γδ T cells in repeated Plasmodium falciparum infection. TCRdb used CATT to re-call clones from the multiplex PCR reads. The top ten hold 9% to 10% of the sample, which has about 93,000 delta-chain clones, over 0.75% seen once. Bulk repertoires came from Vgamma9/Vdelta2+ or Vdelta2-negative gammadelta T cells flow-sorted from PBMC. Specimen: gamma-delta T cells from blood. Receptors were obtained from a pool of human donors (malaria-infected and uninfected, not separated).

In its sample, this clone was seen many times. A far larger clone lies a single base away; this is likely a read error. Distinct nucleotide sequences in the sample also encode this CDR3. The chain uses TRDV1 and TRDJ1; either TRDD2 or TRDD3 may supply D (5 bases each). The V gene's germline CDR1 is TSWWSYY and CDR2 QGS. V was clipped by 9 bases and J by 7 bases, with 15 bases between them. The CDR3 covers 12 residues. Written as DNA, the CDR3 is TGTGCTCTCGGGATGTTTCCTTTTAAACTCATCTTT. Translating it yields CALGMFPFKLIF.

This clone was seen ten or more times. TCRdb has a much larger clone's protein, which differs at residue 14 from the translation of this DNA, likely because of a read error; what is shown is the protein translated from the DNA. V is TRDV2 and J is TRDJ1, with D tentatively TRDD2 or TRDD3 (5 bases each). TCRdb does not report a J gene; here it was assigned by matching the DNA to germline references. The germline CDR1 and CDR2 sequences are GEAIGNYY and EKD. The CDR3 has 17 residues. CDR3 protein: CACDSVLSRGTTDRLIF. In DNA, the CDR3 is TGTGCCTGTGACTCCGTCCTATCAAGGGGAACGACCGATAGACTCATCTTT.

This clone appeared a few times. This DNA's translation differs at residue 4 from TCRdb's protein, which comes from a much larger clone; a read error is likely, and the protein shown is translated from the DNA. This chain joins TRDV2 and TRDJ1; 9 bases are a match to TRDD3. Matching the DNA to germline supplied the J gene, which TCRdb does not give. The CDR3 is 20 residues long. Germline CDR1 reads GEAIGNYY; CDR2 reads EKD. The CDR3, as DNA: TGTGCCTGTGGCACCGGATCACTGGGGGACCCTATTCGGTGGACCGATAAACTCATCTTT. Protein product: CACGTGSLGDPIRWTDKLIF.

As for this clone: The translation of this DNA and the TCRdb protein of a much larger clone differ at residue 11, probably owing to a read error; the protein shown here is translated from the DNA. The chain combines TRDV2 with TRDJ1, with 10 bases fitting TRDD3. Since TCRdb gives no J gene, matching the DNA to germline was used here to assign it. V was pared by 3 bases and J by 3 bases, with 15 bases of the junction left unmatched. Germline lookup yields CDR1 GEAIGNYY and CDR2 EKD. The CDR3 runs 18 residues. The CDR3, as DNA: TGTGCCTGTGACCAACATTTTACTGGGGGATCTATGGCCGATAAACTCATCTTT. Translating it yields CACDQHFTGGSMADKLIF.

This clone turned up a few times. This likely came from a read error, as a far larger clone is one base away. This CDR3 is also generated by other DNA sequences in the sample. The chain joins TRDV1 to TRDJ1, with 7 bases that match TRDD3. The J gene, left out of TCRdb, was set here by checking the DNA against germline. This CDR3 contains 19 residues. Per germline, CDR1 TSWWSYY and CDR2 QGS. The CDR3 sequence is CALGEWWGLGAPYTDKLIF. CDR3 nucleotides: TGTGCTCTTGGGGAATGGTGGGGGCTGGGGGCCCCGTACACTGATAAACTCATCTTT.

This clone was observed a handful of times. The TCRdb protein comes from a much larger clone and disagrees with this DNA's translation at residue 7, likely due to a read error; the protein given here is derived from the DNA. This chain connects TRDV1 to TRDJ1; D possibly matches TRDD2 or TRDD3 (6 bases each). CDR3 length: 19 amino acids. In germline, CDR1 is TSWWSYY, CDR2 QGS. V dropped 1 base and J dropped 2 bases, with 23 bases sitting between them. The CDR3 spells CALGERSLPGGLATDKLIF. The DNA of the CDR3 is TGTGCTCTTGGGGAACGCAGCCTTCCCGGGGGACTCGCTACCGATAAACTCATCTTT.

This clone has ten or more counts. A far larger clone is one nucleotide away, so this likely arose from a read error. Other nucleotide sequences in the sample specify the same CDR3. As DNA, the CDR3 is TGTGCCTGCGACCGCATGGGGGGATCTCCGGGCACCGATAAACTCATCTTT. Its translation is CACDRMGGSPGTDKLIF. The rearrangement uses TRDV2 and TRDJ1; 7 nucleotides match TRDD3. Germline CDR1 reads GEAIGNYY; CDR2 reads EKD. The CDR3 sequence is 17 residues long. The J segment lost 1 base and the V segment lost 7 bases, leaving 17 bases of the junction unmatched.

As for this clone: A read error is the likely source, as a far larger clone sits one nucleotide away. The same CDR3 can be traced to other DNA sequences in this sample. CDR3 loop: CACDTKAVGDTRPLIF. Here the CDR3 DNA reads TGTGCCTGTGACACAAAGGCTGTCGGGGATACTAGACCTCTGATCTTT. The V segment is TRDV2, and no J call was made; the table's TRDD3 call for D was not verified on the DNA. The CDR3 extends over 16 amino acids. CDR1 is GEAIGNYY, CDR2 EKD, per germline.

This clone appeared many times. A far larger clone is a single base away, which makes a read error likely. Other DNA sequences in this sample translate to the same CDR3. V and J are TRDV2 and TRDJ1, with D unclear. The CDR3 has 15 amino acids. Germline CDR1 GEAIGNYY, CDR2 EKD. The ends were cut back, 0 bases at V and 1 base at J, with 11 bases in the middle. The CDR3 loop is CACDTVGALTDKLIF. In nucleotides, the CDR3 is TGTGCCTGTGACACCGTCGGAGCACTCACCGATAAACTCATCTTT.